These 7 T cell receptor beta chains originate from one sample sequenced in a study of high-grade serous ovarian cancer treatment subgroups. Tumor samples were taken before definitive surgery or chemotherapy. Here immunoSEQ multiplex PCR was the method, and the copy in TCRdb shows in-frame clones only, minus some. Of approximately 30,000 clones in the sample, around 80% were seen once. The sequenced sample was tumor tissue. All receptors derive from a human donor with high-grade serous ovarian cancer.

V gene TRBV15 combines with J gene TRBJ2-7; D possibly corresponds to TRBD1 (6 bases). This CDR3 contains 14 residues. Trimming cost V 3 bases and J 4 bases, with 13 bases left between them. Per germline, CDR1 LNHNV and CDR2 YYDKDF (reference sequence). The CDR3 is CATSSWAGDYEQYF. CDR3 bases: TGTGCCACCAGCAGTTGGGCAGGGGATTACGAGCAGTACTTC. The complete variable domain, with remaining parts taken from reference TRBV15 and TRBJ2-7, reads DAMVIQNPRYQVTQFGKPVTLSCSQTLNHNVMYWYQQKSSQAPKLLFHYYDKDFNNEADTPDNFQSRRPNTSFCFLDIRSPGLGDTAMYLCATSSWAGDYEQYFGPGTRLTVT.

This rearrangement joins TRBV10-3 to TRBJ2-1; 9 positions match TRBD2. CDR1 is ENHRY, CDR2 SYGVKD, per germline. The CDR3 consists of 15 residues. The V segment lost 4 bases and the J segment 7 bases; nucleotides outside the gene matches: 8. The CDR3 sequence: CAISANSGGGNEQFF. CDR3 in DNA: TGTGCCATCAGTGCCAATAGCGGGGGAGGGAATGAGCAGTTCTTC.

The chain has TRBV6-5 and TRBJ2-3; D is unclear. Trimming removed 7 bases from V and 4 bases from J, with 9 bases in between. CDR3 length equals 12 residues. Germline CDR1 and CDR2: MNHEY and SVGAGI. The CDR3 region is CASNEWADTQYF. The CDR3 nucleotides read TGTGCCAGCAATGAGTGGGCAGATACGCAGTATTTT.

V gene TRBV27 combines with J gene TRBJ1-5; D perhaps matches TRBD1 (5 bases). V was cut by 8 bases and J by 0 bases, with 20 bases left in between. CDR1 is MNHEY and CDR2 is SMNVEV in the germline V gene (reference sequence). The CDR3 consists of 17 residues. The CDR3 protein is CASGREGRQGSNQPQHF. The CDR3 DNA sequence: TGTGCCAGCGGCCGAGAAGGGCGTCAGGGTAGCAATCAGCCCCAGCATTTT.

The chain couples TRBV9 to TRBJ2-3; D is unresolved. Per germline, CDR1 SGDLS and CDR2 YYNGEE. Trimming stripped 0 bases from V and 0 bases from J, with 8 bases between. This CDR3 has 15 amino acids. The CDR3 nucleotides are TGTGCCAGCAGCGTAGATGGGTTGAGCACAGATACGCAGTATTTT. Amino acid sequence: CASSVDGLSTDTQYF.

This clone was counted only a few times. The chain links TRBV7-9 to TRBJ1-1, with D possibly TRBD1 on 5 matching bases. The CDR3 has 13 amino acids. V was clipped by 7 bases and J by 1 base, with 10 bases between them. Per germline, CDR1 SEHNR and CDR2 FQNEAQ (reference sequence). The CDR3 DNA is TGTGCCAGCACCCCGACAGAGAACACTGAAGCTTTCTTT. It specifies CASTPTENTEAFF.

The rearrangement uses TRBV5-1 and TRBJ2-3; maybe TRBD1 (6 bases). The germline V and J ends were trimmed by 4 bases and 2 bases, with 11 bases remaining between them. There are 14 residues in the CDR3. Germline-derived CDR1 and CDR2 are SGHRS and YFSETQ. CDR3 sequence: CASSRLGHTDTQYF. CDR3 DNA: TGCGCCAGCAGCCGCCTGGGACACACAGATACGCAGTATTTT.